Following are 29 T cell receptor beta chains from one sample sequenced in a study of blood T cell repertoires in COVID-19. Assay: immunoSEQ multiplex PCR; the TCRdb copy retains only in-frame clones and omits some. The table has about 78,000 clones, about 83% seen once; the top ten hold roughly 5%. Sequencing was done on a sample of peripheral blood. The receptor set was obtained from a woman older than 75 with active or convalescent COVID-19.

The chain employs TRBV4-1 and TRBJ1-5; TRBD1 matches at 10 bases. The CDR3 spans 18 residues. The germline gives CDR1 MGHRA, CDR2 YSYEKL. J gave up 3 bases and V 2 bases, and 10 bases lay outside the gene matches. The CDR3 protein is CASSQSMDRGNFNQPQHF. The DNA for the CDR3 is TGCGCCAGCAGCCAATCGATGGACAGGGGGAACTTCAATCAGCCCCAGCATTTT.

The chain employs TRBV6-2 or TRBV6-3 and TRBJ2-3; tentative D call: TRBD1 (6 bases). V dropped 4 bases and J dropped 2 bases, with 16 bases sitting between them. The germline V gene has CDR1 MNHEY and CDR2 SVGEGT. The CDR3 has 16 residues. In DNA, the CDR3 is TGTGCCAGCAGTTTCCTCAGGGGTTCCCCCACAGATACGCAGTATTTT. Translated, it gives CASSFLRGSPTDTQYF.

The chain is built from TRBV3-1 (or the pseudogene TRBV3-2) and TRBJ2-3, with 12 positions matching TRBD2. The V segment lost 0 bases and the J segment 1 base; nucleotides outside the gene matches: 5. Germline values: CDR1 LGHDT, CDR2 YNNKEL (reference sequence). CDR3 length: 18 residues. The CDR3 coding sequence is TGTGCCAGCAGCCAAGATGGGCTAGCGGGGGGGGGCACAGATACGCAGTATTTT. Amino acids: CASSQDGLAGGGTDTQYF.

The sample holds one count of this clone. The V call is TRBV7-2, the J call TRBJ2-4; D is perhaps TRBD2 (5 bases). The CDR3 runs 15 residues. Germline lookup yields CDR1 SGHTA and CDR2 FQGNSA. V gave up 5 bases and J gave up 4 bases, with 15 bases separating them. Here the CDR3 DNA reads TGTGCCAGCAGCCCGGGCGGACTGTCTAAAAACATTCAGTACTTC. Its translation: CASSPGGLSKNIQYF.

The chain is built from TRBV7-2 and TRBJ2-3, with TRBD2 identical over 9 bases. This CDR3 has 14 amino acids. The V gene end was trimmed by 5 bases and the J gene end by 14 bases; junction bases not matched to a gene: 14. CDR1 is SGHTA and CDR2 is FQGNSA in the germline V gene. Here the CDR3 DNA reads TGTGCCAGCAGCCTCAGCGGGGGGCCCCAGTTGAGGTATTTT. Protein product: CASSLSGGPQLRYF.

The chain joins TRBV10-1 to TRBJ1-5; 9 nucleotides agree with TRBD1. V shed 0 bases and J 0 bases; nucleotides not matched to a gene: 3. The CDR3 length is 17 residues. Germline V lookup: CDR1 WNHNN, CDR2 SYGVQD (reference sequence). The CDR3 region is CASSESGTGSSNQPQHF. The CDR3 nucleotides are TGCGCCAGCAGTGAGTCGGGGACAGGGTCTAGCAATCAGCCCCAGCATTTT.

This rearrangement joins TRBV4-3 to TRBJ1-1, with no clear D. Trimming left V 0 bases short and J 5 bases short, with 10 bases between. The germline V gene has CDR1 LGHNA and CDR2 YSLEER. The CDR3 consists of 14 residues. CDR3 region: CASSQDLGGTEAFF. CDR3 DNA: TGCGCCAGCAGCCAAGATCTGGGAGGAACTGAAGCTTTCTTT.

This clone turned up a few times. The CDR3 reads CASSPLALTYNEQFF. For the CDR3, the DNA is TGTGCCAGCAGCCCGCTAGCGCTAACCTACAATGAGCAGTTCTTC. The chain couples TRBV6-2 or TRBV6-3 to TRBJ2-1; D possibly corresponds to TRBD2 (6 bases). V gave up 6 bases and J gave up 2 bases, with 14 bases separating them. Germline-derived CDR1 and CDR2 are MNHEY and SVGEGT. This CDR3 spans 15 amino acids.

The chain recombines TRBV10-3 with TRBJ2-1; TRBD1 matches 9 bases. The CDR3 extends over 15 amino acids. Trimming removed 2 bases from V and 4 bases from J; junction bases left unmatched: 3. Germline CDR1 ENHRY, CDR2 SYGVKD. The CDR3 coding sequence is TGTGCCATCAGTGAGCCGGGACAGGGATACAATGAGCAGTTCTTC. Encoded protein: CAISEPGQGYNEQFF.

The gene calls are TRBV5-4 and TRBJ1-1, with D perhaps matching TRBD1 (5 bases). Trimming pared 0 bases from V and 2 bases from J, leaving 11 bases between. From germline, CDR1 is SGHNT and CDR2 YYREEE (reference sequence). The CDR3 covers 15 residues. The CDR3 DNA sequence: TGTGCCAGCAGCTTGGGGGCGGGGGGAAACACTGAAGCTTTCTTT. Protein: CASSLGAGGNTEAFF.

CDR3 sequence reads: CASSLGLIGNEQFF. The CDR3 DNA sequence: TGTGCCAGCAGCCTGGGACTTATTGGCAATGAGCAGTTCTTC. The chain combines TRBV7-2 with TRBJ2-1; D perhaps matches TRBD2 (6 bases). Germline V gene sequence: CDR1 SGHTA, CDR2 FQGNSA. CDR3 length equals 14 residues. Trimming left V 5 bases short and J 6 bases short, with 14 bases between.

The gene calls are TRBV4-3 and TRBJ2-1, with D unclear. Deletions cut 1 base from V and 4 bases from J, with 5 bases between. Looked up from germline, CDR1 is LGHNA and CDR2 is YSLEER. The CDR3 length is 13 residues. The CDR3 nucleotides are TGCGCCAGCAGCCAAGTCCCTTACAATGAGCAGTTCTTC. Translating it yields CASSQVPYNEQFF.

The chain couples TRBV27 to TRBJ2-1, with a weak D call TRBD2 (5 bases). The CDR3 covers 15 residues. Germline lookup yields CDR1 MNHEY and CDR2 SMNVEV (reference sequence). V lost 3 bases and J 4 bases, leaving 13 bases between the germline ends. The CDR3 reads CASSFEGTAYNEQFF. For the CDR3, the DNA is TGTGCCAGCAGTTTCGAGGGAACAGCTTACAATGAGCAGTTCTTC.

J is TRBJ2-1 and V is TRBV19; 7 bases map to TRBD2. Germline assignment: CDR1 LNHDA and CDR2 SQIVND (reference sequence). The CDR3 contains 12 residues. The V segment lost 10 bases and the J segment 7 bases; nucleotides outside the gene matches: 7. CDR3 loop: CATGLGSNEQFF. The CDR3 nucleotides read TGTGCCACCGGACTAGGATCGAATGAGCAGTTCTTC.

This chain uses TRBV3-1 (or the pseudogene TRBV3-2) with TRBJ2-3; 8 positions agree with TRBD1. The CDR3 totals 15 residues. Trimming at V came to 6 bases and at J to 1 base, leaving 6 bases not matched to a gene. Germline assignment: CDR1 LGHDT and CDR2 YNNKEL (reference sequence). In DNA, the CDR3 is TGTGCCAGCAGACTGCGGACAGGGCGCACAGATACGCAGTATTTT. It translates to CASRLRTGRTDTQYF.

To note about this clone: At one end, the junction sequence differs from germline, possibly due to a read error. This rearrangement joins TRBV28 to TRBJ2-7; 9 bases map to TRBD1. Germline CDR1 MDHEN, CDR2 SYDVKM. The CDR3 extends over 12 amino acids. CDR3 amino acids: CASSPGTGLIDF. The CDR3 coding sequence is TGTGCCAGCAGTCCAGGGACAGGGTTGATTGACTTC. Using reference TRBV28 and TRBJ2-7 for the parts outside the CDR3, the full variable domain is DVKVTQSSRYLVKRTGEKVFLECVQDMDHENMFWYRQDPGLGLRLIYFSYDVKMKEKGDIPEGYSVSREKKERFSLILESASTNQTSMYLCASSPGTGLIDFGPGTRLTVT.

V and J are TRBV7-2 and TRBJ2-3, with TRBD2 matching 11 bases. Unmatched junction bases numbered 2, after V lost 1 base and J lost 2 bases. The CDR3 runs 16 residues. CDR1 and CDR2 (germline): SGHTA, FQGNSA. CDR3 protein: CASSLGLAGITDTQYF. In DNA, the CDR3 is TGTGCCAGCAGCTTAGGACTAGCGGGGATCACAGATACGCAGTATTTT.

The rearrangement uses TRBV27 and TRBJ2-3; weak D call: TRBD1 (6 bases). V lost 5 bases, J lost 7 bases, and 13 bases lay in between. Germline V gives CDR1 MNHEY, CDR2 SMNVEV (reference sequence). CDR3 length: 13 amino acids. CDR3 amino acids: CASSAGTSNTQYF. The CDR3 DNA follows: TGTGCCAGCAGTGCCGGGACATCTAATACGCAGTATTTT.

This clone was counted between two and nine times. This chain joins TRBV4-2 and TRBJ2-2; D remains unclear. The CDR3 loop spans 16 amino acids. From germline, CDR1 is LGHNA and CDR2 YNFKEQ. V was cut by 4 bases and J by 0 bases, with 12 bases left in between. CDR3 in DNA: TGTGCCAGCAGCCCACAAGTTCTCCCGAACACCGGGGAGCTGTTTTTT. Translated, it gives CASSPQVLPNTGELFF.

This sequence joins TRBV9 and TRBJ1-2; D unclear. This CDR3 is built from 12 residues. With 0 bases removed from V and 7 bases from J, the gap between germline ends came to 7 bases. From germline, CDR1 is SGDLS and CDR2 YYNGEE. The CDR3 spells CASSVGPGGYTF. For the CDR3, the DNA is TGTGCCAGCAGCGTAGGACCAGGTGGCTACACCTTC.

The rearrangement links TRBV27 to TRBJ2-7, with D possibly TRBD2 on 5 matching bases. Germline CDR1 MNHEY, CDR2 SMNVEV (reference sequence). CDR3 length: 13 residues. The V end was cut by 2 bases, the J end by 3 bases, with 8 bases between. CDR3 bases: TGTGCCAGCAGTTTAAGAGAGGGCTACGAGCAGTACTTC. Protein sequence: CASSLREGYEQYF.

J is TRBJ2-6 and V is TRBV5-4, with a tentative D call TRBD2 (6 bases). CDR3 length: 15 residues. Germline values: CDR1 SGHNT, CDR2 YYREEE (reference sequence). Trimming took off 0 bases at V and 2 bases at J, with 6 bases between the two ends. The CDR3 DNA is TGTGCCAGCAGCTTGGGGGGGGCTGGGGCCAACGTCCTGACTTTC. Translating it yields CASSLGGAGANVLTF.

J is TRBJ2-7 and V is TRBV6-6, with TRBD2 identical over 10 bases. With V trimmed by 7 bases and J by 3 bases, 9 bases remained unmatched. Per the germline V gene, CDR1 is MNHNY and CDR2 is SVGAGI (reference sequence). The CDR3 length is 15 residues. CDR3 loop: CASTTLAGANYEQYF. For the CDR3, the DNA is TGTGCCAGCACCACCCTAGCGGGGGCGAACTACGAGCAGTACTTC.

The CDR3 here is CASSFSSGGARETQYF. The CDR3 coding sequence is TGTGCCAGCAGTTTCTCTAGCGGGGGGGCCCGAGAGACCCAGTACTTC. The V and J genes are TRBV6-5 and TRBJ2-5; 12 bases are shared with TRBD2. Germline CDR1 and CDR2: MNHEY and SVGAGI. The CDR3 totals 16 residues. The V and J ends lost 4 bases and 4 bases, in that order; junction bases with no gene match: 7.

This clone was counted between two and nine times. The J gene is TRBJ1-1, the V gene TRBV6-2 or TRBV6-3, with TRBD1 as a possible D gene (5 bases). Germline CDR1 and CDR2: MNHEY and SVGEGT. This CDR3 region has 16 residues. V lost 1 base and J lost 0, with 12 bases in between. This chain's CDR3 is CASSYLRGSMNTEAFF. CDR3 bases: TGTGCCAGCAGTTACTTGCGGGGCTCCATGAACACTGAAGCTTTCTTT.

Note on this clone: Mismatch with germline at one junction end may stem from a read error. This chain connects TRBV28 to TRBJ1-5, with 9 bases lining up with TRBD1. The CDR3 extends over 12 amino acids. CDR1 and CDR2 (germline): MDHEN, SYDVKM. The CDR3 coding sequence is TGTGCCAGCAGCCTCCGACAGGGGGGGAGAGGTTTT. The encoded protein is CASSLRQGGRGF.

In its sample, this clone was seen once. This rearrangement joins TRBV24-1 to TRBJ2-1; 10 bases are shared with TRBD2. This CDR3 comprises 17 residues. Germline-derived CDR1 and CDR2 are KGHDR and SFDVKD. Trimming cost V 1 base and J 6 bases; bases outside gene matches: 8. The CDR3 reads CATSDLRASGGANEQFF. The CDR3 DNA sequence: TGTGCCACCAGTGATTTAAGGGCCAGCGGGGGGGCCAATGAGCAGTTCTTC.

The V call is TRBV11-2, the J call TRBJ2-5, with 8 bases lining up with TRBD2. Germline lookup yields CDR1 SGHAT and CDR2 FQNNGV. The CDR3 loop spans 15 amino acids. With V trimmed by 1 base and J by 4 bases, 5 bases remained unmatched. The CDR3: CASSLASGWGETQYF. The CDR3 coding sequence is TGTGCCAGCAGCTTAGCTAGCGGGTGGGGAGAGACCCAGTACTTC.

This chain uses TRBV12-5 with TRBJ2-2, with TRBD2 identical over 10 bases. Germline V gene sequence: CDR1 LGHNT, CDR2 FRNRAP. CDR3 length equals 16 residues. The J segment lost 5 bases and the V segment lost 2 bases, leaving 5 bases of the junction unmatched. The CDR3 is CASGLLGSGRTGELFF. The CDR3 DNA is TGTGCTAGTGGTTTGCTAGGTAGCGGGAGGACCGGGGAGCTGTTTTTT. The full variable domain, its missing parts supplied by reference TRBV12-5 and TRBJ2-2, is DARVTQTPRHKVTEMGQEVTMRCQPILGHNTVFWYRQTMMQGLELLAYFRNRAPLDDSGMPKDRFSAEMPDATLATLKIQPSEPRDSAVYFCASGLLGSGRTGELFFGEGSRLTVL.